This TCR beta chain was found in a study of tumor-infiltrating lymphocytes in oesophageal squamous cell carcinoma. TCRdb called the PCR reads again in MiXCR, with one record for every CDR3 protein. Of about 14,000 distinct CDR3 sequences listed, roughly half are singletons. Germline V lookup: CDR1 SGHVT, CDR2 SQSDAQ. The CDR3 runs 15 residues. The clonotype was recovered from a female donor with esophageal squamous cell carcinoma. The chain has TRBV7-4 and TRBJ2-7; no definite D call. The tail of the sequence fits TRBJ2-1 better, so the J call may be wrong. Sequenced material: blood. CDR3 in amino acids: CASSLVSNYYNEQFF. CDR3 in DNA: TGTGCCAGCAGCTTAGTCAGCAACTACTACAATGAGCAGTTCTTC.